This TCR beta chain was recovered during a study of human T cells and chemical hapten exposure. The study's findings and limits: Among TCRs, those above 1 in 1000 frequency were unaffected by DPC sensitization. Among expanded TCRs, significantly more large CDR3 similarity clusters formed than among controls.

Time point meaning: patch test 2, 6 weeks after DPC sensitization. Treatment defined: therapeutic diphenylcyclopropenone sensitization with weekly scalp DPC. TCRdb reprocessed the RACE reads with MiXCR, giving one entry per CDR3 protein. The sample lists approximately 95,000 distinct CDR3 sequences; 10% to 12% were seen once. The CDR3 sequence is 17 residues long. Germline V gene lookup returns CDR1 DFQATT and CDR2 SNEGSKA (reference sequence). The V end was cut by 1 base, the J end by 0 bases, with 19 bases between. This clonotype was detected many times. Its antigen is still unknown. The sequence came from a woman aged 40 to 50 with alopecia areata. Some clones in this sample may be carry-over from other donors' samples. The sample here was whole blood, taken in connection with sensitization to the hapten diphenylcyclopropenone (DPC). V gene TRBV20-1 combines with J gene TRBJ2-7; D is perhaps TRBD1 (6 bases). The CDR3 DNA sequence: TGCAGTGCTAGAGGAAATCCTCCGGGACAAAGCTCCTACGAGCAGTACTTC. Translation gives CSARGNPPGQSSYEQYF.